The 25 T cell receptor beta chains below come from one sample, sequenced in a study of radiation and T cells in renal cell carcinoma. Profiling relied on immunoSEQ multiplex PCR, and the TCRdb table lists in-frame clones only, not all of them. There are around 130,000 clones in the sample; more than 70% occur only once, and over 4.5% lies in the top ten. Time point denoted: blood 2 weeks post-SBRT. Sample treatment: 15 Gy SBRT to primary tumor, nephrectomy 4 weeks later. The source was blood, collected from a patient whose treatment included radiotherapy and nephrectomy. Receptor source: a woman in her seventies with renal cell carcinoma.

The gene calls are TRBV5-1 and TRBJ1-5; TRBD1 matches at 7 bases. Germline trimming cut 4 bases from V and 6 bases from J; bases unmatched to any gene: 7. CDR1 is SGHRS, CDR2 YFSETQ, per germline. This CDR3 comprises 14 residues. CDR3 protein: CASSVGGGSQPQHF. CDR3 DNA sequence: TGCGCCAGCAGCGTAGGGGGCGGCAGTCAGCCCCAGCATTTT. The complete variable domain, with remaining parts taken from reference TRBV5-1 and TRBJ1-5, reads KAGVTQTPRYLIKTRGQQVTLSCSPISGHRSVSWYQQTPGQGLQFLFEYFSETQRNKGNFPGRFSGRQFSNSRSEMNVSTLELGDSALYLCASSVGGGSQPQHFGDGTRLSIL.

The V call is TRBV9, the J call TRBJ2-2; D is possibly TRBD2 (5 bases). CDR1 and CDR2 (germline): SGDLS, YYNGEE. Trimming cost V 0 bases and J 4 bases, with 10 bases left between them. The CDR3 has 15 amino acids. The CDR3 sequence: CASSVAVGSTGELFF. The CDR3 DNA reads as TGTGCCAGCAGCGTAGCAGTAGGGAGCACCGGGGAGCTGTTTTTT.

Notes on this clone: The same CDR3 arises from other DNA sequences in this sample as well. V usage is TRBV19 and J usage is TRBJ2-5; 9 nucleotides match TRBD1. The CDR3 runs to 14 residues. The V and J ends lost 7 bases and 0 bases, in that order; junction bases with no gene match: 3. Germline CDR1 reads LNHDA; CDR2 reads SQIVND (reference sequence). The CDR3 coding sequence is TGTGCCAGTAAGAGGGACAGGGACCAAGAGACCCAGTACTTC. Its protein is CASKRDRDQETQYF. Drawing the rest from reference TRBV19 and TRBJ2-5, the complete variable domain is DGGITQSPKYLFRKEGQNVTLSCEQNLNHDAMYWYRQDPGQGLRLIYYSQIVNDFQKGDIAEGYSVSREKKESFPLTVTSAQKNPTAFYLCASKRDRDQETQYFGPGTRLLVL.

This clone has a single count. V and J are TRBV4-1 and TRBJ1-2; unclear D gene. Germline V gene lookup returns CDR1 MGHRA and CDR2 YSYEKL. The V gene lost 1 base and the J gene lost 5 bases, with 8 bases spanning the gap. CDR3 length equals 13 residues. Here the CDR3 DNA reads TGCGCCAGCAGCCAAGTGGGATCGTATGGCTACACCTTC. This translates into CASSQVGSYGYTF.

V and J are TRBV19 and TRBJ2-4; 10 bases agree with TRBD1. The germline CDR1 and CDR2 sequences are LNHDA and SQIVND (reference sequence). The V segment lost 3 bases and the J segment 15 bases; nucleotides outside the gene matches: 8. This CDR3 contains 13 residues. The CDR3 nucleotides are TGTGCCAGTAGTATGGCAGCCGGGACAGGGGTGTACTTC. Translated: CASSMAAGTGVYF.

The rearrangement uses TRBV28 and TRBJ1-3; D is undetermined. The CDR3 consists of 14 residues. Trimming left V 2 bases short and J 4 bases short, with 9 bases between. Germline values: CDR1 MDHEN, CDR2 SYDVKM. CDR3 residues: CASSLPHSGNTIYF. The CDR3, as DNA: TGTGCCAGCAGTTTACCGCACTCCGGAAACACCATATATTTT.

The CDR3 sequence: CASSPRGENTIYF. CDR3 sequence (DNA): TGTGCCAGCAGCCCGAGGGGGGAAAACACCATATATTTT. J is TRBJ1-3 and V is TRBV5-4, with D tentatively TRBD1 (6 bases). This CDR3 is 13 amino acids long. V dropped 4 bases and J dropped 6 bases, with 11 bases sitting between them. Germline CDR1 reads SGHNT; CDR2 reads YYREEE (reference sequence).

As to this clone: This likely comes from a read error, as the CDR3 has no conserved phenylalanine or tryptophan at its end. The V gene is TRBV29-1, the J gene TRBJ1-1; D might be TRBD1 (6 bases). Trimming pared 4 bases from V and 3 bases from J, leaving 12 bases between. Per germline, CDR1 SQVTM and CDR2 ANQGSEA. This CDR3 region has 13 residues. In DNA, the CDR3 is TGCAGCGTTGGTTTGGGGGCGGACACTGAAGCTTTCCTT. Protein sequence: CSVGLGADTEAFL.

V is TRBV29-1 and J is TRBJ2-2; D uncertain. Per germline, CDR1 SQVTM and CDR2 ANQGSEA. Trimming took 7 bases from V and 6 from J, leaving 21 bases between them. This CDR3 region has 15 residues. The CDR3 DNA sequence: TGCAGCGGTGCCGGGCTGACCGGTGGGTCCGGGGAGCTGTTTTTT. This codes for CSGAGLTGGSGELFF.

The chain joins TRBV5-1 to TRBJ2-1; TRBD2 aligns across 8 bases. The CDR3 has 16 amino acids. Per germline, CDR1 SGHRS and CDR2 YFSETQ. J gave up 9 bases and V 0 bases, and 11 bases lay outside the gene matches. The chain's CDR3 is CASSLALESGTSEQFF. The CDR3 DNA is TGCGCCAGCAGCTTGGCCCTCGAATCCGGGACTAGTGAGCAGTTCTTC.

J is TRBJ1-6 and V is TRBV28; a weak D match, TRBD1 (5 bases). The V end lost 6 bases, the J end lost 12 bases, and 15 bases lay between the germline ends. Germline V lookup: CDR1 MDHEN, CDR2 SYDVKM. The CDR3 consists of 13 residues. The CDR3 sequence is CASSSGQIKPLHF. The CDR3 region has the DNA TGTGCCAGCAGCTCTGGACAAATCAAACCCCTCCACTTT.

This chain uses TRBV5-1 with TRBJ1-2; D remains ambiguous. The germline CDR1 and CDR2 sequences are SGHRS and YFSETQ. This CDR3 is built from 13 residues. Trimming stripped 5 bases from V and 5 bases from J, with 13 bases between. The CDR3 sequence is CASRPLGEYGYTF. CDR3 bases: TGCGCCAGCAGGCCCCTGGGAGAATATGGCTACACCTTC.

This rearrangement joins TRBV19 to TRBJ2-5; the D is unclear. V gave up 4 bases and J gave up 2 bases, with 2 bases separating them. Per germline, CDR1 LNHDA and CDR2 SQIVND (reference sequence). This CDR3 is built from 11 residues. CDR3 protein: CASSRQETQYF. DNA of the CDR3: TGTGCCAGTAGTAGGCAAGAGACCCAGTACTTC. Drawing the rest from reference TRBV19 and TRBJ2-5, the complete variable domain is DGGITQSPKYLFRKEGQNVTLSCEQNLNHDAMYWYRQDPGQGLRLIYYSQIVNDFQKGDIAEGYSVSREKKESFPLTVTSAQKNPTAFYLCASSRQETQYFGPGTRLLVL.

The genes are TRBV11-2 and TRBJ1-5; D not resolved. Trimming cost V 1 base and J 7 bases, with 8 bases left between them. Germline V gene lookup returns CDR1 SGHAT and CDR2 FQNNGV. The CDR3 loop spans 13 amino acids. The DNA for the CDR3 is TGTGCCAGCAGCTTAGGACTATACCAGCCCCAGCATTTT. It is translated as CASSLGLYQPQHF.

The CDR3 here is CASSQGYEQYF. CDR3 sequence (DNA): TGTGCCAGCAGCCAGGGATACGAGCAGTACTTC. The chain recombines TRBV28 with TRBJ2-7; TRBD1 might be the D (5 bases). V was shortened by 6 bases and J by 4 bases, with 7 bases between the two germline ends. The CDR3 loop spans 11 amino acids. Per the germline V gene, CDR1 is MDHEN and CDR2 is SYDVKM.

V gene TRBV28 combines with J gene TRBJ2-2, with TRBD2 identical over 9 bases. Looked up from germline, CDR1 is MDHEN and CDR2 is SYDVKM. This CDR3 contains 17 residues. J gave up 6 bases and V 1 base, and 9 bases lay outside the gene matches. The CDR3 bases are TGTGCCAGCAGTTTATCCATCGGACTAGCGTCGGCCGGGGAGCTGTTTTTT. It is translated as CASSLSIGLASAGELFF. The whole variable domain, filled in from reference TRBV28 and TRBJ2-2, reads DVKVTQSSRYLVKRTGEKVFLECVQDMDHENMFWYRQDPGLGLRLIYFSYDVKMKEKGDIPEGYSVSREKKERFSLILESASTNQTSMYLCASSLSIGLASAGELFFGEGSRLTVL.

The chain combines TRBV4-3 with TRBJ2-7; 9 bases are shared with TRBD1. In germline, CDR1 is LGHNA, CDR2 YSLEER. This CDR3 has 14 residues. J gave up 6 bases and V 3 bases, and 6 bases lay outside the gene matches. CDR3 DNA: TGCGCCAGCAGCCACGGGACAGGGAATAGCGAGCAGTACTTC. Translated: CASSHGTGNSEQYF.

The chain employs TRBV5-1 and TRBJ2-7; a weak D match, TRBD1 (6 bases). Germline V gene data show CDR1 as SGHRS and CDR2 as YFSETQ. V was cut by 0 bases and J by 0 bases, with 16 bases left in between. The CDR3 length is 17 residues. CDR3 sequence reads: CASSLAPEGVRSYEQYF. The DNA of the CDR3 is TGCGCCAGCAGCTTGGCCCCCGAGGGGGTCCGCTCCTACGAGCAGTACTTC.

The CDR3: CASTGSAKLFF. The CDR3 nucleotides read TGTGCCAGTACCGGGTCGGCAAAACTGTTTTTT. The V call is TRBV19, the J call TRBJ1-4; D is unclear. This CDR3 region has 11 residues. V lost 7 bases and J 10 bases, leaving 10 bases between the germline ends. The germline CDR1 and CDR2 sequences are LNHDA and SQIVND (reference sequence).

This chain joins TRBV19 and TRBJ1-2; D is ambiguous. The V end was cut by 2 bases, the J end by 5 bases, with 24 bases between. In germline, CDR1 is LNHDA, CDR2 SQIVND (reference sequence). The CDR3 contains 18 residues. Written as DNA, the CDR3 is TGTGCCAGTAGTATAATGGGGTTTCGGGGATTCGAAGAATATGGCTACACCTTC. This sequence encodes CASSIMGFRGFEEYGYTF.

V usage is TRBV7-2 and J usage is TRBJ1-6; D gene ambiguous. Germline V gene lookup returns CDR1 SGHTA and CDR2 FQGNSA. The ends were cut back, 1 base at V and 7 bases at J, with 11 bases in the middle. CDR3 size: 15 residues. In DNA, the CDR3 is TGTGCCAGCAGCTTAGATGGGCAGAAAAATTCACCCCTCCACTTT. Amino acid sequence: CASSLDGQKNSPLHF. Variable domain in full (rest from reference TRBV7-2 and TRBJ1-6): GAGVSQSPSNKVTEKGKDVELRCDPISGHTALYWYRQSLGQGLEFLIYFQGNSAPDKSGLPSDRFSAERTGGSVSTLTIQRTQQEDSAVYLCASSLDGQKNSPLHFGNGTRLTVT.

The V call is TRBV2, the J call TRBJ2-1; D may correspond to TRBD1 or TRBD2 (6 bases each). Per germline, CDR1 SNHLY and CDR2 FYNNEI. The length of the CDR3 is 15 residues. V was clipped by 3 bases and J by 4 bases, with 13 bases between them. Here the CDR3 reads CASSDDGGLYNEQFF. CDR3 in DNA: TGTGCCAGCAGTGACGACGGGGGCCTATACAATGAGCAGTTCTTC.

Here the CDR3 DNA reads TGTGCCAGCAGCCAAGAACCGGGGTGGGTCACTGAAGCTTTCTTT. This sequence encodes CASSQEPGWVTEAFF. The chain employs TRBV4-2 and TRBJ1-1; D not certain. The germline V and J ends were trimmed by 0 bases and 4 bases, with 12 bases remaining between them. This CDR3 has 15 amino acids. CDR1 LGHNA and CDR2 YNFKEQ come from the germline V gene.

The rearrangement uses TRBV5-5 and TRBJ2-1, with TRBD1 as a possible D gene (6 bases). Germline CDR1 SGHKS, CDR2 YYEKEE (reference sequence). The CDR3 extends over 17 amino acids. Trimming shortened V by 4 bases and J by 0 bases, and 17 bases separated the two germline ends. CDR3 sequence: CASSRQLGQSSYNEQFF. The DNA of the CDR3 is TGTGCCAGCAGCAGACAACTAGGACAGAGCTCCTACAATGAGCAGTTCTTC.

This sequence joins TRBV5-6 and TRBJ1-5, with 8 bases that match TRBD1. The trim removed 2 bases at V and 3 bases at J, leaving 7 bases unmatched. The CDR3 covers 16 residues. The V gene's germline CDR1 is SGHDT and CDR2 YYEEEE. Here the CDR3 reads CASSFNRGIINQPQHF. CDR3 DNA sequence: TGTGCCAGCAGCTTTAACAGGGGGATCATCAATCAGCCCCAGCATTTT.